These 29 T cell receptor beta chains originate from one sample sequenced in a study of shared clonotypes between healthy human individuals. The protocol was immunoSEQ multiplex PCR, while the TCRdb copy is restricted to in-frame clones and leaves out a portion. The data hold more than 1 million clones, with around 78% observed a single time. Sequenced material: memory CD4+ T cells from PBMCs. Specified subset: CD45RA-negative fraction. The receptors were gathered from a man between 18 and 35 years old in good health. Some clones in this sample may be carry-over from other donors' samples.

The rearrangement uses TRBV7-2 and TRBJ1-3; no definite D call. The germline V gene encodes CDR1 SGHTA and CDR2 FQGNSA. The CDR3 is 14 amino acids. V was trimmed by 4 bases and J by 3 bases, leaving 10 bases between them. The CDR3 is CASSSDWGGNTIYF. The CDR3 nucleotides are TGTGCCAGCAGCTCAGACTGGGGTGGAAACACCATATATTTT.

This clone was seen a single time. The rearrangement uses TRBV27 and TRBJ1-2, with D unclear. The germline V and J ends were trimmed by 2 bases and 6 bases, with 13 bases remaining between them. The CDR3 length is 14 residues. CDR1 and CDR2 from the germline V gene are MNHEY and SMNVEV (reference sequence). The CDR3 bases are TGTGCCAGCAGTTTAGCGGTCACTGGAAATGGCTACACCTTC. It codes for CASSLAVTGNGYTF.

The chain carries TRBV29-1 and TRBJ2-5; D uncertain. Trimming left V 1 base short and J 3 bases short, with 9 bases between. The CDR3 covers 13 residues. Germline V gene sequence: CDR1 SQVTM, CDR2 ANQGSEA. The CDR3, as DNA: TGCAGCGTTGAAGCAGGCCCCGAAGAGACCCAGTACTTC. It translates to CSVEAGPEETQYF. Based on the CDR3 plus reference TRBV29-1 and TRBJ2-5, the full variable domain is SAVISQKPSRDICQRGTSLTIQCQVDSQVTMMFWYRQQPGQSLTLIATANQGSEATYESGFVIDKFPISRPNLTFSTLTVSNMSPEDSSIYLCSVEAGPEETQYFGPGTRLLVL.

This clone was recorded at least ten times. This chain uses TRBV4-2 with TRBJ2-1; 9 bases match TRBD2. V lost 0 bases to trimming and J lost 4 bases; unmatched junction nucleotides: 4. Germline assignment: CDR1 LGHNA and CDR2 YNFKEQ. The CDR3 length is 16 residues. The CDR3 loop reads CASSQDAAGGYNEQFF. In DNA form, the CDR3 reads TGTGCCAGCAGCCAAGATGCGGCGGGAGGGTACAATGAGCAGTTCTTC.

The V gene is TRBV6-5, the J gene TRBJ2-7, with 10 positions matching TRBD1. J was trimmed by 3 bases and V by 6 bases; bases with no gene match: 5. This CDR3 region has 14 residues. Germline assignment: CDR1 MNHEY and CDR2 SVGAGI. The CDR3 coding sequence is TGTGCCAGCAGGACGGGACAGGGGCTCTACGAGCAGTACTTC. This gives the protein CASRTGQGLYEQYF.

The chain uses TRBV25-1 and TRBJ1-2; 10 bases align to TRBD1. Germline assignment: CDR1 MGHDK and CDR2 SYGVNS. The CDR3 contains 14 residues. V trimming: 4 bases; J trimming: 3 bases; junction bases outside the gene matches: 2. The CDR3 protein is CASSATGGHYGYTF. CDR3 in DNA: TGTGCCAGCAGTGCGACAGGGGGCCACTATGGCTACACCTTC.

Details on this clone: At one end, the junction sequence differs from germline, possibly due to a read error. The CDR3 is CASSQFVNAEAFF. The CDR3 DNA is TGTGCCAGCAGCCAATTTGTGAACGCTGAAGCTTTCTTT. The chain has TRBV16 and TRBJ1-1; D is undetermined. This CDR3 contains 13 residues. Germline-derived CDR1 and CDR2 are KGHSY and FQNENV. The whole variable domain, filled in from reference TRBV16 and TRBJ1-1, reads GEEVAQTPKHLVRGEGQKAKLYCAPIKGHSYVFWYQQVLKNEFKFLISFQNENVFDETGMPKERFSAKCLPNSPCSLEIQATKLEDSAVYFCASSQFVNAEAFFGQGTRLTVV.

CDR3 loop: CASSLGLQETQYF. CDR3 in DNA: TGTGCCAGCAGCTTAGGTCTCCAAGAGACCCAGTACTTC. The V and J genes are TRBV11-2 and TRBJ2-5; D unclear. The CDR3 is 13 residues long. Germline V CDR1 and CDR2: SGHAT, FQNNGV. Between the trimmed V and J ends, which lost 1 base and 1 base, there was a span of 4 bases.

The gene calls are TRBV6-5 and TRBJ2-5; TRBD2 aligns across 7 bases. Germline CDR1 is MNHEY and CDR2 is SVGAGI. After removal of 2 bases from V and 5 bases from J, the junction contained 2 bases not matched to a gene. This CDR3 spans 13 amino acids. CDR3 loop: CASSYTRGETQYF. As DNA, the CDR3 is TGTGCCAGCAGTTACACGCGGGGGGAGACCCAGTACTTC.

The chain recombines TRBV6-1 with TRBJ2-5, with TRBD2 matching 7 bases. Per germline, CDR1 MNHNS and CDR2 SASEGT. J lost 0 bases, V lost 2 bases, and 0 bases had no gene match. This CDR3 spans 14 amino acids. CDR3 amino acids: CASSELADQETQYF. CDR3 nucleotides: TGTGCCAGCAGTGAACTAGCGGACCAAGAGACCCAGTACTTC.

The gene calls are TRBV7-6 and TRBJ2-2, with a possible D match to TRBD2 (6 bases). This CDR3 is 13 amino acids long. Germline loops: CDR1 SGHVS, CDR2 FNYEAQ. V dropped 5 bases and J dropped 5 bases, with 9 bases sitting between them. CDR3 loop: CASSHGGTGELFF. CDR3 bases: TGTGCCAGCAGCCACGGGGGAACCGGGGAGCTGTTTTTT.

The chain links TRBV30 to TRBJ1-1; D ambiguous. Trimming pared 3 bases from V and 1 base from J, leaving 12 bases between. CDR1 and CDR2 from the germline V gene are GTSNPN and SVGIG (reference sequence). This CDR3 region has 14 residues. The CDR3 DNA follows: TGTGCCTGGAGATTCGGGCATCCGAACACTGAAGCTTTCTTT. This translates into CAWRFGHPNTEAFF.

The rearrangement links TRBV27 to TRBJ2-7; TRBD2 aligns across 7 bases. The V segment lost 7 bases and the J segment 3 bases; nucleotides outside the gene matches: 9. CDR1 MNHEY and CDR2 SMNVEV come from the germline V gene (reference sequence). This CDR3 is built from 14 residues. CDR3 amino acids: CASTRAGRIYEQYF. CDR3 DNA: TGTGCCAGCACCAGAGCGGGACGGATCTACGAGCAGTACTTC.

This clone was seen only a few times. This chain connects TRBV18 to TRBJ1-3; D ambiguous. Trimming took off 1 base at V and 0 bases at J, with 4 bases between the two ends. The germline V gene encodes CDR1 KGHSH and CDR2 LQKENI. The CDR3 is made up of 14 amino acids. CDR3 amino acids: CASSPQSSGNTIYF. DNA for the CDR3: TGTGCCAGCTCACCACAGAGCTCTGGAAACACCATATATTTT.

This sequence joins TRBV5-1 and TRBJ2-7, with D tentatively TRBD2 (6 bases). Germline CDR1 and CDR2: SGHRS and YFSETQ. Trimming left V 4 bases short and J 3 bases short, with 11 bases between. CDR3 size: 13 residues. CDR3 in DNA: TGCGCCAGCAGCGTAGCGGCCAGCTACGAGCAGTACTTC. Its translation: CASSVAASYEQYF.

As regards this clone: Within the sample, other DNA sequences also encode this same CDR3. The CDR3 protein is CAWSAYQETQYF. The CDR3 region has the DNA TGTGCCTGGAGTGCCTATCAAGAGACCCAGTACTTC. The chain uses TRBV30 and TRBJ2-5, with D unresolved. Germline V gene data show CDR1 as GTSNPN and CDR2 as SVGIG (reference sequence). V lost 1 base and J lost 2, with 5 bases in between. The CDR3 length is 12 residues.

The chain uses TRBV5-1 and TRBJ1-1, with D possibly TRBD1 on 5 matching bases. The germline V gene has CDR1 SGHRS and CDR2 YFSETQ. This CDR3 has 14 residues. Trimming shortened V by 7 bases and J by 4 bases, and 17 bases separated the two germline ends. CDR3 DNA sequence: TGCGCCAGCGCAAGTGGTGGGGGTGGCACTGAAGCTTTCTTT. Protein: CASASGGGGTEAFF.

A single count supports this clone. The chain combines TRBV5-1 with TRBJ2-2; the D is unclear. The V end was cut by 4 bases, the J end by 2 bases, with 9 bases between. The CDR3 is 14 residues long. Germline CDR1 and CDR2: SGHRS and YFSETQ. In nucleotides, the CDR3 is TGCGCCAGCAGCAGGACCTCCAACACCGGGGAGCTGTTTTTT. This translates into CASSRTSNTGELFF.

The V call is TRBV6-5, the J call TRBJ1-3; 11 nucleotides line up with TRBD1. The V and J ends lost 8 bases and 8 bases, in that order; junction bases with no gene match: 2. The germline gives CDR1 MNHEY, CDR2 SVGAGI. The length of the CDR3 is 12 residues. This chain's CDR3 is CASGTGGDTIYF. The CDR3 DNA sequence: TGTGCCAGCGGGACAGGGGGGGACACCATATATTTT.

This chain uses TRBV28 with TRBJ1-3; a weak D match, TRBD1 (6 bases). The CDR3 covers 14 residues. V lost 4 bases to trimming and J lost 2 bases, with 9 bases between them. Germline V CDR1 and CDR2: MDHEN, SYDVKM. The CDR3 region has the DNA TGTGCCAGCAGTTCCCAGGGGACTGGAAACACCATATATTTT. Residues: CASSSQGTGNTIYF. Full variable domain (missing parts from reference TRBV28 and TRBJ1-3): DVKVTQSSRYLVKRTGEKVFLECVQDMDHENMFWYRQDPGLGLRLIYFSYDVKMKEKGDIPEGYSVSREKKERFSLILESASTNQTSMYLCASSSQGTGNTIYFGEGSWLTVV.

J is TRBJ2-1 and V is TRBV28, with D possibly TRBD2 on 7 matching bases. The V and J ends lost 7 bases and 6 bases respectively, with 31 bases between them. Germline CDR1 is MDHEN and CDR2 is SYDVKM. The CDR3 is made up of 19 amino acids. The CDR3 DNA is TGTGCCAGCACCTCCACGGGGCTAGCGAAAGGGGGGGTATCCAATGAGCAGTTCTTC. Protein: CASTSTGLAKGGVSNEQFF.

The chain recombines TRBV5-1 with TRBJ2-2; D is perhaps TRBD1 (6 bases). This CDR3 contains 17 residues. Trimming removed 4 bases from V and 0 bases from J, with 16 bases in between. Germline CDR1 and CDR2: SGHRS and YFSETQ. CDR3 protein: CASSNLQGIANTGELFF. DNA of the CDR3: TGCGCCAGCAGCAATCTACAGGGAATCGCGAACACCGGGGAGCTGTTTTTT.

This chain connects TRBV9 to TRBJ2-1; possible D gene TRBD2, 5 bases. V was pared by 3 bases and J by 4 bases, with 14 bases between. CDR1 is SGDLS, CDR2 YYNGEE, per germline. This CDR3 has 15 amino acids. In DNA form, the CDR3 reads TGTGCCAGCAGCGGCGGATTGGGAGCGTACAATGAGCAGTTCTTC. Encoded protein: CASSGGLGAYNEQFF.

In nucleotides, the CDR3 is TGTGCCAGCAGCCCCCCGGGTGCCTTAAAATACGAGCAGTACTTC. Protein sequence: CASSPPGALKYEQYF. This chain uses TRBV28 with TRBJ2-7; unclear D gene. This CDR3 comprises 15 residues. The germline gives CDR1 MDHEN, CDR2 SYDVKM. Trimming shortened V by 6 bases and J by 4 bases, and 19 bases separated the two germline ends.

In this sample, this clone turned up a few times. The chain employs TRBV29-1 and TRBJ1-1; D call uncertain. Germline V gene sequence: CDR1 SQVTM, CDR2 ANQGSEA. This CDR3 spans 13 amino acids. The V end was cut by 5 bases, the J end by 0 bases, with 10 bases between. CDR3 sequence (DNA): TGCAGCGTTCAGACACTTATGAACACTGAAGCTTTCTTT. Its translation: CSVQTLMNTEAFF.

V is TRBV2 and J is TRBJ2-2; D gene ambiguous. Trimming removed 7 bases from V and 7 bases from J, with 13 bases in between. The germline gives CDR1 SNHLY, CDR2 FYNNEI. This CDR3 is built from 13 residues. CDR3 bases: TGTGCCAGCACGGAGCTGCAGCTCGGGGAGCTGTTTTTT. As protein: CASTELQLGELFF.

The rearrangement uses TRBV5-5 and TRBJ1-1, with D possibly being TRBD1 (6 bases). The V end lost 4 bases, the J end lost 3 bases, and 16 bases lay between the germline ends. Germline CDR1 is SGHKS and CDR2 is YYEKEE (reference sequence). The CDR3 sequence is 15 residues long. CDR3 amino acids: CASSRGQGRDTEAFF. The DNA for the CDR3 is TGTGCCAGCAGCCGGGGACAAGGGCGGGACACTGAAGCTTTCTTT. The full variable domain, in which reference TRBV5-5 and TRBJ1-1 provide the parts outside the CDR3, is DAGVTQSPTHLIKTRGQQVTLRCSPISGHKSVSWYQQVLGQGPQFIFQYYEKEERGRGNFPDRFSARQFPNYSSELNVNALLLGDSALYLCASSRGQGRDTEAFFGQGTRLTVV.

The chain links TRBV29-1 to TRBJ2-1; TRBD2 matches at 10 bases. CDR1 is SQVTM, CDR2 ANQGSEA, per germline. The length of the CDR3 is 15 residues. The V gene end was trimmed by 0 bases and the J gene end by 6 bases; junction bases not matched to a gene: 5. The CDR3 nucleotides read TGCAGCGTTGAAGACCCGGGACTAGCGAGCAATGAGCAGTTCTTC. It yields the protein CSVEDPGLASNEQFF.

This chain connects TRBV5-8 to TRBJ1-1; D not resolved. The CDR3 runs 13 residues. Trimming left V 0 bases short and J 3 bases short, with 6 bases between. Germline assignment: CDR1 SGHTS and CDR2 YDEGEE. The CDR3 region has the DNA TGTGCCAGCAGCTTGGGGGAATACACTGAAGCTTTCTTT. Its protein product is CASSLGEYTEAFF.